These 30 T cell receptor beta chains came from one sample sequenced in a study of T cell repertoires in cytomegalovirus infection. TCRdb recomputed calls from the reads with MiXCR, one row per CDR3 protein. The sample has fewer than 550,000 distinct CDR3 sequences; roughly 30% are singletons. Sequenced: PBMCs. The origin of the receptors is a human donor in good health (CMV status not recorded). Some clones in this sample may be carry-over from other donors' samples.

In its sample, this clonotype was seen a few times. The rearrangement links TRBV19 to TRBJ1-6, with a tentative D call TRBD1 (6 bases). This CDR3 is built from 15 residues. V gave up 5 bases and J gave up 7 bases, with 15 bases separating them. The V gene's germline CDR1 is LNHDA and CDR2 SQIVND (reference sequence). The chain's CDR3 is CASSDTPGTNSPLHF. The CDR3 DNA reads as TGTGCCAGTAGTGACACTCCGGGGACAAATTCACCCCTCCACTTT.

This clonotype was picked up a small number of times. The chain recombines TRBV5-1 with TRBJ1-1; a possible D gene is TRBD1 (6 bases). Germline V CDR1 and CDR2: SGHRS, YFSETQ. Trimming pared 0 bases from V and 6 bases from J, leaving 18 bases between. The CDR3 consists of 16 residues. CDR3 nucleotide sequence: TGCGCCAGCAGCTTGGCGATCACAGGGACGAGCTCTGAAGCTTTCTTT. Translating gives CASSLAITGTSSEAFF.

This clonotype was recorded many times. The V gene is TRBV7-9, the J gene TRBJ2-3; 7 bases fit TRBD1. The V segment lost 2 bases and the J segment 5 bases; nucleotides outside the gene matches: 10. Germline CDR1 SEHNR, CDR2 FQNEAQ (reference sequence). The CDR3 consists of 16 residues. The chain's CDR3 is CASSLSTGKAQDTQYF. The CDR3 DNA is TGTGCCAGCAGCTTATCGACAGGGAAGGCCCAAGATACGCAGTATTTT.

This clonotype was recorded a few times. This sequence joins TRBV2 and TRBJ2-2; 9 bases are a match to TRBD1. The length of the CDR3 is 16 residues. The V and J ends lost 5 bases and 4 bases, in that order; junction bases with no gene match: 8. The germline CDR1 and CDR2 sequences are SNHLY and FYNNEI. CDR3 nucleotides: TGTGCCAGCAGTTGGACGGGACAGGGAAGCACCGGGGAGCTGTTTTTT. The encoded protein is CASSWTGQGSTGELFF. Full variable domain (rest looked up from reference TRBV2 and TRBJ2-2): EPEVTQTPSHQVTQMGQEVILRCVPISNHLYFYWYRQILGQKVEFLVSFYNNEISEKSEIFDDQFSVERPDGSNFTLKIRSTKLEDSAMYFCASSWTGQGSTGELFFGEGSRLTVL.

The chain has TRBV27 and TRBJ1-5, with D unresolved. Germline lookup yields CDR1 MNHEY and CDR2 SMNVEV (reference sequence). CDR3 length equals 14 residues. The V and J ends lost 8 bases and 0 bases respectively, with 11 bases between them. The CDR3 coding sequence is TGTGCCAGCCGACGCGGGGTTAGCAATCAGCCCCAGCATTTT. It codes for CASRRGVSNQPQHF.

This clonotype was seen many times. DNA for the CDR3: TGTGCCAGCAGCCAGACCGGGGCGAATGAAAAACTGTTTTTT. This sequence encodes CASSQTGANEKLFF. The chain uses TRBV7-2 and TRBJ1-4, with D tentatively TRBD1 (5 bases). CDR1 is SGHTA and CDR2 is FQGNSA in the germline V gene. Trimming pared 5 bases from V and 5 bases from J, leaving 12 bases between. CDR3 length equals 14 residues. Using reference TRBV7-2 and TRBJ1-4 for the parts outside the CDR3, the full variable domain is GAGVSQSPSNKVTEKGKDVELRCDPISGHTALYWYRQSLGQGLEFLIYFQGNSAPDKSGLPSDRFSAERTGGSVSTLTIQRTQQEDSAVYLCASSQTGANEKLFFGSGTQLSVL.

This clonotype appeared a few times. This chain links TRBV7-6 with TRBJ2-5; D tentatively fits TRBD1 or TRBD2 (6 bases each). Germline CDR1 and CDR2: SGHVS and FNYEAQ. Trimming cost V 3 bases and J 5 bases, with 22 bases left between them. The CDR3 consists of 17 residues. Written as DNA, the CDR3 is TGTGCCAGCAGCTTGGGAACACAGGGAGGAGCTGCGGAGACCCAGTACTTC. This codes for CASSLGTQGGAAETQYF. The full variable domain, rest sourced from reference TRBV7-6 and TRBJ2-5, is GAGVSQSPRYKVTKRGQDVALRCDPISGHVSLYWYRQALGQGPEFLTYFNYEAQQDKSGLPNDRFSAERPEGSISTLTIQRTEQRDSAMYRCASSLGTQGGAAETQYFGPGTRLLVL.

This clonotype came up a few times. The chain uses TRBV7-6 and TRBJ1-1, with 7 bases identical to TRBD1. The CDR3 has 16 residues. In germline, CDR1 is SGHVS, CDR2 FNYEAQ. Losses at the gene ends were 0 bases for V and 0 bases for J; bases not matched to a gene: 4. The CDR3, as DNA: TGTGCCAGCAGCTTAGCCATTACAGGGGTGAACACTGAAGCTTTCTTT. As protein: CASSLAITGVNTEAFF.

This clonotype was observed a few times. The chain employs TRBV4-2 and TRBJ2-2; the match to TRBD2 covers 11 bases. The CDR3 is made up of 16 amino acids. From germline, CDR1 is LGHNA and CDR2 YNFKEQ. V was pared by 3 bases and J by 6 bases, with 6 bases of the junction left unmatched. The CDR3 bases are TGTGCCAGCAGCCATCCCCCGACTAGCGGGGCCGGGGAGCTGTTTTTT. It yields the protein CASSHPPTSGAGELFF.

J is TRBJ2-5 and V is TRBV28; 7 bases are shared with TRBD1. V lost 6 bases, J lost 1 base, and 8 bases stayed unmatched. The germline V gene has CDR1 MDHEN and CDR2 SYDVKM. The CDR3 spans 15 residues. The CDR3 DNA sequence: TGTGCCAGCAGCCGTTCAGGGGGAAGCCAAGAGACCCAGTACTTC. Translated, it gives CASSRSGGSQETQYF.

In this sample, this clonotype turned up a few times. The rearrangement joins TRBV12-3 or TRBV12-4 to TRBJ2-2, with no clear D. V gave up 6 bases and J gave up 6 bases, with 11 bases separating them. CDR3 length: 13 amino acids. This CDR3 reads CASSSTSAGELFF. Written as DNA, the CDR3 is TGTGCCAGCAGCTCTACATCGGCCGGGGAGCTGTTTTTT.

This clonotype has just a few counts. This rearrangement joins TRBV6-1 to TRBJ2-4; 7 positions match TRBD2. The junction had 15 bases not matched to a gene; V was cut back by 6 bases and J by 4 bases. CDR3 length: 17 residues. CDR1 is MNHNS, CDR2 SASEGT, per germline. The CDR3 loop reads CASSPYTSAGRKNIQYF. The CDR3 DNA follows: TGTGCCAGCAGCCCCTACACTAGCGCGGGGAGGAAAAACATTCAGTACTTC.

V is TRBV12-3 or TRBV12-4 and J is TRBJ2-2; D tentatively reads TRBD1 or TRBD2 (5 bases each). The CDR3 consists of 15 residues. V gave up 7 bases and J gave up 0 bases, with 12 bases separating them. The CDR3 loop reads CASTPRGANTGELFF. CDR3 DNA sequence: TGTGCCAGCACCCCCCGAGGGGCGAACACCGGGGAGCTGTTTTTT.

As for this clonotype: It may be a read error: a sequence one base away is much more abundant. In this CDR3 the conserved last residue, phenylalanine or tryptophan, is missing, so a read error is likely. The V call is TRBV7-8, the J call TRBJ2-1; TRBD1 matches at 7 bases. V was clipped by 6 bases and J by 5 bases; unmatched bases: 7. This CDR3 is built from 14 residues. Per germline, CDR1 SGHVS and CDR2 FQNEAQ. Here the CDR3 reads CASREDRLNNEQFL. CDR3 coding DNA: TGTGCCAGCAGGGAGGACAGGCTCAACAATGAGCAGTTCTTA.

In its sample, this clonotype was seen many times. The chain links TRBV7-2 to TRBJ1-4, with D unclear. CDR3 length: 13 residues. The V and J ends lost 4 bases and 8 bases respectively, with 11 bases between them. Germline V lookup: CDR1 SGHTA, CDR2 FQGNSA. Here the CDR3 reads CASSSRGEEKLFF. For the CDR3, the DNA is TGTGCCAGCAGCTCACGCGGTGAGGAAAAACTGTTTTTT.

This clonotype was picked up many times. V gene TRBV7-8 combines with J gene TRBJ2-3; 7 bases align to TRBD2. Per the germline V gene, CDR1 is SGHVS and CDR2 is FQNEAQ. V was pared by 2 bases and J by 2 bases, with 1 base of the junction left unmatched. CDR3 length: 14 residues. CDR3 sequence (DNA): TGTGCCAGCAGCTTAACTAGCGCCACAGATACGCAGTATTTT. Protein sequence: CASSLTSATDTQYF.

The chain couples TRBV7-6 to TRBJ2-7, with D perhaps given as TRBD1 or TRBD2 (5 bases each). Germline V gene sequence: CDR1 SGHVS, CDR2 FNYEAQ. V lost 4 bases to trimming and J lost 1 base, with 14 bases between them. This CDR3 comprises 15 residues. The CDR3 nucleotides are TGTGCCAGCAGCTACGGGGACCCCATGTCCTACGAGCAGTACTTC. Amino acids: CASSYGDPMSYEQYF.

This clonotype was seen ten or more times. The chain has TRBV7-6 and TRBJ2-4, with 8 bases matching TRBD1. This CDR3 region has 16 residues. From germline, CDR1 is SGHVS and CDR2 FNYEAQ. V was clipped by 4 bases and J by 0 bases; unmatched bases: 5. Here the CDR3 reads CASSSGQAEAKNIQYF. For the CDR3, the DNA is TGTGCCAGCAGCTCGGGACAGGCGGAAGCCAAAAACATTCAGTACTTC. The full variable domain, its missing parts supplied by reference TRBV7-6 and TRBJ2-4, is GAGVSQSPRYKVTKRGQDVALRCDPISGHVSLYWYRQALGQGPEFLTYFNYEAQQDKSGLPNDRFSAERPEGSISTLTIQRTEQRDSAMYRCASSSGQAEAKNIQYFGAGTRLSVL.

This clonotype was seen a single time. The chain is built from TRBV6-2 or TRBV6-3 and TRBJ1-5; D unclear. With 7 bases removed from V and 5 bases from J, the gap between germline ends came to 18 bases. The CDR3 runs to 15 residues. Germline V CDR1 and CDR2: MNHEY, SVGEGT. CDR3 loop: CASNHDWGGDQPQHF. Here the CDR3 DNA reads TGTGCCAGCAACCACGACTGGGGTGGAGATCAGCCCCAGCATTTT.

This clonotype has more than one count but fewer than ten. The gene calls are TRBV6-1 and TRBJ1-2, with TRBD1 matching 9 bases. The V and J ends lost 5 bases and 7 bases, in that order; junction bases with no gene match: 11. Germline V gene lookup returns CDR1 MNHNS and CDR2 SASEGT. This CDR3 is 15 amino acids long. This CDR3 reads CASSYVGDRAGGYTF. As DNA, the CDR3 is TGTGCCAGCAGTTACGTCGGGGACAGGGCTGGTGGCTACACCTTC.

The V and J genes are TRBV7-6 and TRBJ1-6; 8 nucleotides line up with TRBD1. V trimming: 4 bases; J trimming: 5 bases; junction bases outside the gene matches: 7. There are 16 residues in the CDR3. Germline CDR1 reads SGHVS; CDR2 reads FNYEAQ. DNA for the CDR3: TGTGCCAGCAGCTCGGGACAGGTTGGGAATAATTCACCCCTCCACTTT. Translation: CASSSGQVGNNSPLHF. Looking up the rest from reference TRBV7-6 and TRBJ1-6 gives the full variable domain: GAGVSQSPRYKVTKRGQDVALRCDPISGHVSLYWYRQALGQGPEFLTYFNYEAQQDKSGLPNDRFSAERPEGSISTLTIQRTEQRDSAMYRCASSSGQVGNNSPLHFGNGTRLTVT.

This clonotype turned up a few times. This may stem from a read error, because a much larger clone lies one nucleotide away. The chain combines TRBV7-6 with TRBJ1-5; unclear D gene. The germline V gene has CDR1 SGHVS and CDR2 FNYEAQ. This CDR3 spans 13 amino acids. CDR3 sequence (DNA): TGTTCCAGCAGCTTAGGTTCGGATCAGCCCCAGCATTTT. Protein product: CSSSLGSDQPQHF. Together with reference TRBV7-6 and TRBJ1-5, the CDR3 gives the full variable domain: GAGVSQSPRYKVTKRGQDVALRCDPISGHVSLYWYRQALGQGPEFLTYFNYEAQQDKSGLPNDRFSAERPEGSISTLTIQRTEQRDSAMYRCSSSLGSDQPQHFGDGTRLSIL.

This clonotype was counted a few times. The chain recombines TRBV7-8 with TRBJ2-1; TRBD1 matches at 7 bases. The CDR3 is made up of 14 amino acids. Germline CDR1 is SGHVS and CDR2 is FQNEAQ. After removal of 8 bases from V and 11 bases from J, the junction contained 15 bases not matched to a gene. The CDR3 sequence is CASGVLRDSTQQFF. CDR3 coding DNA: TGTGCCAGCGGAGTCCTACGGGACAGCACGCAGCAGTTCTTC.

V usage is TRBV6-1 and J usage is TRBJ1-1, with unresolved D. V lost 6 bases and J 3 bases, leaving 5 bases between the germline ends. Per the germline V gene, CDR1 is MNHNS and CDR2 is SASEGT. The CDR3 runs to 11 residues. The CDR3 region is CASSPHTEAFF. The CDR3 DNA follows: TGTGCCAGCAGCCCCCACACTGAAGCTTTCTTT.

The table lists this clonotype with many counts. This sequence joins TRBV12-3 or TRBV12-4 and TRBJ1-5; a weak D match, TRBD1 (6 bases). Trimming took 8 bases from V and 2 from J, leaving 16 bases between them. The CDR3 covers 15 residues. The CDR3 DNA is TGTGCCAGCGGAAGGGGGGGAGGTGGCAATCAGCCCCAGCATTTT. Translating gives CASGRGGGGNQPQHF.

The chain recombines TRBV20-1 with TRBJ1-5; D not resolved. The CDR3 length is 13 residues. Germline V CDR1 and CDR2: DFQATT, SNEGSKA (reference sequence). V shed 5 bases and J shed 0 bases, with 8 bases lying between them. The CDR3 loop reads CSAQENSNQPQHF. CDR3 DNA: TGCAGTGCTCAGGAAAATAGCAATCAGCCCCAGCATTTT.

This clonotype was seen a few times. This chain uses TRBV29-1 with TRBJ2-1; D unclear. The CDR3 loop spans 11 amino acids. Germline CDR1 and CDR2: SQVTM and ANQGSEA. With 1 base removed from V and 10 bases from J, the gap between germline ends came to 8 bases. The chain's CDR3 is CSVEGLGEQFF. The DNA of the CDR3 is TGCAGCGTTGAAGGTCTCGGGGAGCAGTTCTTC.

The chain has TRBV5-4 and TRBJ2-3; TRBD2 agrees at 7 bases. J gave up 7 bases and V 0 bases, and 8 bases lay outside the gene matches. The CDR3 runs to 15 residues. Germline V lookup: CDR1 SGHNT, CDR2 YYREEE (reference sequence). In DNA, the CDR3 is TGTGCCAGCAGCTTGGCGGCGGGAGAGGACTATACGCAGTATTTT. Residues: CASSLAAGEDYTQYF.

To note about this clonotype: It may be a read error: a sequence one base away is much more abundant. V gene TRBV28 combines with J gene TRBJ2-5; D is unresolved. The CDR3 spans 11 residues. Germline V CDR1 and CDR2: MDHEN, SYDVKM. CDR3 sequence (DNA): TGTGCCAGCAGTGACCAAGCGACCCAGTACTTC. This encodes CASSDQATQYF.

This sequence joins TRBV20-1 and TRBJ2-1, with D perhaps matching TRBD1 (5 bases). The CDR3 is 14 amino acids. The V gene lost 3 bases and the J gene lost 2 bases, with 11 bases spanning the gap. Germline V gene lookup returns CDR1 DFQATT and CDR2 SNEGSKA (reference sequence). The CDR3 loop is CSARNQGPYNEQFF. In DNA, the CDR3 is TGCAGTGCTAGGAATCAGGGTCCCTACAATGAGCAGTTCTTC.